The 22 T cell receptor beta chains below all came from one sample that was sequenced in a study of control samples from healthy donors and cancer patients. Data came from immunoSEQ multiplex PCR; TCRdb stores just in-frame clones and leaves some out. The data show about 140,000 clones, 90% to 95% seen once. Sequencing was performed on blood. These TCRs come from a man in his forties in good health.

This clone was counted only a few times. This chain uses TRBV6-5 with TRBJ1-5; D not certain. The ends were cut back, 0 bases at V and 5 bases at J, with 8 bases in the middle. CDR1 is MNHEY, CDR2 SVGAGI, per germline. The CDR3 sequence is 14 residues long. CDR3 protein: CASSYSGMDQPQHF. The CDR3 DNA sequence: TGTGCCAGCAGTTACTCAGGGATGGATCAGCCCCAGCATTTT.

The chain links TRBV6-5 to TRBJ1-2, with unresolved D. CDR3 length equals 13 residues. The germline CDR1 and CDR2 sequences are MNHEY and SVGAGI. Trimming left V 7 bases short and J 7 bases short, with 16 bases between. The CDR3 region has the DNA TGTGCCAGCACCCAACCCGGTTCGGGTGGCTACACCTTC. Encoded protein: CASTQPGSGGYTF.

The chain employs TRBV10-3 and TRBJ2-1; 9 bases align to TRBD1. V dropped 5 bases and J dropped 9; count of bases not matched to a gene: 2. Germline CDR1 reads ENHRY; CDR2 reads SYGVKD. The CDR3 contains 12 residues. The CDR3 DNA sequence: TGTGCCATCAGTCAGACAGGGGGTGAGCAGTTCTTC. Translated, it gives CAISQTGGEQFF.

This clone was seen a single time. J is TRBJ2-2 and V is TRBV18; 7 nucleotides match TRBD1. Germline V gene sequence: CDR1 KGHSH, CDR2 LQKENI. After removal of 10 bases from V and 1 base from J, the junction contained 18 bases not matched to a gene. The CDR3 is 18 amino acids. CDR3 region: CATTPSYFRTGNTGELFF. The DNA for the CDR3 is TGTGCCACCACCCCTAGTTACTTCCGGACAGGGAACACCGGGGAGCTGTTTTTT.

The V call is TRBV28, the J call TRBJ1-5; TRBD1 aligns across 7 bases. After removal of 6 bases from V and 0 bases from J, the junction contained 11 bases not matched to a gene. CDR3 size: 17 residues. The V gene's germline CDR1 is MDHEN and CDR2 SYDVKM. CDR3 coding DNA: TGTGCCAGCAGCTCGGGACAGTTTTTCTATAGCAATCAGCCCCAGCATTTT. Protein sequence: CASSSGQFFYSNQPQHF.

This chain joins TRBV3-1 (or the pseudogene TRBV3-2) and TRBJ2-7, with 8 bases aligning to TRBD1. CDR3 length: 16 amino acids. The V segment lost 0 bases and the J segment 4 bases; nucleotides outside the gene matches: 8. Germline V lookup: CDR1 LGHDT, CDR2 YNNKEL (reference sequence). The CDR3 region is CASSQESGTGVYEQYF. CDR3 DNA sequence: TGTGCCAGCAGCCAAGAGTCTGGGACAGGAGTTTACGAGCAGTACTTC.

This rearrangement joins TRBV6-5 to TRBJ1-2; 8 bases are shared with TRBD1. This CDR3 has 14 residues. Germline CDR1 MNHEY, CDR2 SVGAGI. With 8 bases clipped from V and 4 bases from J, the junction kept 9 bases outside the gene matches. The CDR3 region is CASGQGFMGYGYTF. CDR3 nucleotide sequence: TGTGCCAGCGGACAGGGTTTCATGGGCTATGGCTACACCTTC.

The chain joins TRBV7-2 to TRBJ2-1; the D gene is possibly TRBD1 (5 bases). This CDR3 comprises 15 residues. Germline V gene data show CDR1 as SGHTA and CDR2 as FQGNSA. With 3 bases removed from V and 5 bases from J, the gap between germline ends came to 14 bases. The CDR3 bases are TGTGCCAGCAGCTTCGACAGCACGAGCGACAATGAGCAGTTCTTC. Its translation: CASSFDSTSDNEQFF.

The rearrangement links TRBV2 to TRBJ1-6, with D hard to call. CDR3 length: 14 residues. Germline CDR1 and CDR2: SNHLY and FYNNEI. Trimming took off 11 bases at V and 5 bases at J, with 16 bases between the two ends. Written as DNA, the CDR3 is TGTGCCCGGGAGGGCCCGGTGAATAATTCACCCCTCCACTTT. Its protein product is CAREGPVNNSPLHF.

With regard to this clone: Distinct nucleotide sequences in the sample also encode this CDR3. The chain employs TRBV13 and TRBJ2-7; TRBD2 might be the D (6 bases). V dropped 0 bases and J dropped 0 bases, with 9 bases sitting between them. The CDR3 spans 15 residues. Per germline, CDR1 PRHDT and CDR2 FYEKMQ (reference sequence). The CDR3 DNA sequence: TGTGCCAGCAGCTTAGGCCGGGGGTCCTCCTACGAGCAGTACTTC. Encoded protein: CASSLGRGSSYEQYF. Full variable domain (missing parts from reference TRBV13 and TRBJ2-7): AAGVIQSPRHLIKEKRETATLKCYPIPRHDTVYWYQQGPGQDPQFLISFYEKMQSDKGSIPDRFSAQQFSDYHSELNMSSLELGDSALYFCASSLGRGSSYEQYFGPGTRLTVT.

The chain is built from TRBV19 and TRBJ2-1; 9 positions agree with TRBD2. Germline values: CDR1 LNHDA, CDR2 SQIVND (reference sequence). V lost 5 bases and J lost 9; bases outside the gene matches: 8. This CDR3 region has 14 residues. The CDR3 protein is CASSYPGLATEQFF. The CDR3 region has the DNA TGTGCCAGTAGTTATCCGGGACTAGCCACTGAGCAGTTCTTC. The variable domain in full, with the rest retrieved from reference TRBV19 and TRBJ2-1, is DGGITQSPKYLFRKEGQNVTLSCEQNLNHDAMYWYRQDPGQGLRLIYYSQIVNDFQKGDIAEGYSVSREKKESFPLTVTSAQKNPTAFYLCASSYPGLATEQFFGPGTRLTVL.

The J gene is TRBJ1-1, the V gene TRBV18, with D maybe TRBD1 (5 bases). V lost 2 bases, J lost 3 bases, and 19 bases lay in between. There are 17 residues in the CDR3. Per germline, CDR1 KGHSH and CDR2 LQKENI. The CDR3 region is CASSPVKNKGRDTEAFF. For the CDR3, the DNA is TGTGCCAGCTCACCAGTCAAGAATAAGGGGAGGGACACTGAAGCTTTCTTT. The full variable domain, its missing parts supplied by reference TRBV18 and TRBJ1-1, is NAGVMQNPRHLVRRRGQEARLRCSPMKGHSHVYWYRQLPEEGLKFMVYLQKENIIDESGMPKERFSAEFPKEGPSILRIQQVVRGDSAAYFCASSPVKNKGRDTEAFFGQGTRLTVV.

The chain is built from TRBV9 and TRBJ2-5, with 15 bases identical to TRBD2. This CDR3 comprises 16 residues. With V trimmed by 3 bases and J by 2 bases, 2 bases remained unmatched. Germline loops: CDR1 SGDLS, CDR2 YYNGEE. The CDR3 here is CASSGGTSGRQETQYF. For the CDR3, the DNA is TGTGCCAGCAGCGGCGGGACTAGCGGGAGGCAAGAGACCCAGTACTTC.

This chain joins TRBV25-1 and TRBJ1-2, with unresolved D. The V end was cut by 10 bases, the J end by 1 base, with 4 bases between. The CDR3 totals 10 residues. Per the germline V gene, CDR1 is MGHDK and CDR2 is SYGVNS. The CDR3 region has the DNA TGTGCCACCTTTAACTATGGCTACACCTTC. This gives the protein CATFNYGYTF.

V gene TRBV15 combines with J gene TRBJ2-1; TRBD2 matches at 7 bases. V lost 5 bases, J lost 5 bases, and 12 bases stayed unmatched. Per the germline V gene, CDR1 is LNHNV and CDR2 is YYDKDF (reference sequence). This CDR3 has 16 amino acids. The CDR3 loop reads CATSERIGLGNNEQFF. CDR3 bases: TGTGCCACCAGCGAGAGAATAGGACTAGGAAACAATGAGCAGTTCTTC.

The CDR3 region is CASSLAGARKGEQYF. The CDR3, as DNA: TGCGCCAGCAGCTTGGCCGGGGCGAGGAAGGGGGAGCAGTACTTC. V usage is TRBV5-1 and J usage is TRBJ2-7, with D perhaps matching TRBD1 or TRBD2 (5 bases each). Trimming cost V 0 bases and J 7 bases, with 17 bases left between them. The V gene's germline CDR1 is SGHRS and CDR2 YFSETQ. The CDR3 is made up of 15 amino acids.

This rearrangement joins TRBV23-1 to TRBJ1-6; 7 bases line up with TRBD1. TRBV23-1 falls under the ORF class, with uncertain function. The CDR3 is 17 residues long. V shed 4 bases and J 1 base; nucleotides not matched to a gene: 7. CDR3: CASSLRQGLSYNSPLHF. For the CDR3, the DNA is TGCGCCAGCAGTCTGCGACAGGGTCTATCCTATAATTCACCCCTCCACTTT.

V and J are TRBV4-2 and TRBJ1-5, with D uncertain. V was trimmed by 0 bases and J by 3 bases, leaving 9 bases between them. This CDR3 spans 15 amino acids. Germline CDR1 is LGHNA and CDR2 is YNFKEQ. Written as DNA, the CDR3 is TGTGCCAGCAGCCAAGATTCGACTGACAATCAGCCCCAGCATTTT. It codes for CASSQDSTDNQPQHF.

This chain joins TRBV4-2 and TRBJ1-1, with unresolved D. CDR3 size: 14 residues. Between the trimmed V and J ends, which lost 2 bases and 3 bases, there was a span of 10 bases. Germline V gene lookup returns CDR1 LGHNA and CDR2 YNFKEQ. The CDR3 nucleotides are TGTGCCAGCAGCCAACCCTTGGTTGACACTGAAGCTTTCTTT. Its protein product is CASSQPLVDTEAFF.

The chain employs TRBV9 and TRBJ2-1; a possible D gene is TRBD2 (6 bases). With 3 bases removed from V and 5 bases from J, the gap between germline ends came to 12 bases. Germline CDR1 reads SGDLS; CDR2 reads YYNGEE. This CDR3 contains 14 residues. The CDR3 here is CASSGRDSHNEQFF. Written as DNA, the CDR3 is TGTGCCAGCAGCGGCCGGGACTCGCACAATGAGCAGTTCTTC. Full variable domain (missing parts from reference TRBV9 and TRBJ2-1): DSGVTQTPKHLITATGQRVTLRCSPRSGDLSVYWYQQSLDQGLQFLIQYYNGEERAKGNILERFSAQQFPDLHSELNLSSLELGDSALYFCASSGRDSHNEQFFGPGTRLTVL.

On this clone itself: The junction and the germline gene differ at one end; a read error may be behind it. The chain couples TRBV6-1 to TRBJ1-5; no reliable D call. The germline V gene has CDR1 MNHNS and CDR2 SASEGT. The CDR3 runs 14 residues. The CDR3 sequence: CASREGHGNQPQHF. For the CDR3, the DNA is TGTGCCAGCAGAGAAGGGCATGGCAATCAGCCCCAGCATTTT.

The rearrangement links TRBV30 to TRBJ2-3, with 8 bases lining up with TRBD1. Germline CDR1 reads GTSNPN; CDR2 reads SVGIG (reference sequence). The CDR3 runs 15 residues. After removal of 0 bases from V and 8 bases from J, the junction contained 10 bases not matched to a gene. The CDR3 sequence is CAWSVRDRGRGTQYF. DNA of the CDR3: TGTGCCTGGAGTGTACGTGACAGGGGAAGGGGTACGCAGTATTTT.